The rows below give T cell receptor beta chains drawn from one sample of a study of T cell repertoires in cytomegalovirus infection. TCRdb re-called the reads through MiXCR, storing one row per CDR3 protein. The table has 350,000 to 450,000 distinct CDR3 sequences, 15% to 20% seen once. The sequencing input was PBMCs. All receptors derive from a human donor in good health (CMV status not recorded). Some clones in this sample may be carry-over from other donors' samples. Both conserved end residues are part of each CDR3. The D gene is left open where the match is weak. Only part of the rows carry a size: once, few, many, or a class if the clone is expanded.

v_gene,j_gene,abundance,d_gene,CDR3aa,CDR3nt
TRBV20-1,TRBJ1-6,.,.,CSAAETENSPLHF,TGCAGCGCGGCAGAGACTGAAAATTCACCCCTCCACTTT
TRBV28,TRBJ2-5,few,.,CASSDLQVTILGQETQYF,TGTGCCAGCAGTGACCTACAGGTGACGATCCTGGGCCAAGAGACCCAGTACTTC
TRBV4-1,TRBJ1-2,.,.,CASSLRESGGYGYTF,TGCGCCAGCAGCCTTCGGGAGTCGGGTGGCTATGGCTACACCTTC
TRBV7-8,TRBJ1-5,many,.,CASSLAAVGTHQPQHF,TGTGCCAGCAGCTTAGCGGCCGTCGGAACACATCAGCCCCAGCATTTT
TRBV2,TRBJ2-3,few,.,CASIGAGDVTDTQYF,TGTGCCAGCATCGGAGCTGGAGATGTCACAGATACGCAGTATTTT
TRBV3-1,TRBJ1-2,.,.,CASSQTGYGYTF,TGTGCCAGCAGCCAGACAGGCTATGGCTACACCTTC
TRBV7-8,TRBJ1-1,many,.,CASSPGRGTAFF,TGTGCCAGCAGCCCCGGGAGAGGAACGGCTTTCTTT
TRBV27,TRBJ2-7,.,.,CASRSLSYEQYF,TGTGCCAGCAGGAGCCTCAGCTACGAGCAGTACTTC
TRBV5-5,TRBJ2-3,few,TRBD2,CASSPPGLAGAGGDTQYF,TGTGCCAGCAGCCCGCCGGGACTAGCGGGAGCCGGGGGGGATACGCAGTATTTT
TRBV5-4,TRBJ1-4,few,TRBD1,CASRNVPGTGDEKLFF,TGTGCCAGCAGAAACGTTCCCGGGACAGGGGATGAAAAACTGTTTTTT
TRBV12-3/TRBV12-4,TRBJ2-5,few,.,CASSPGGGQQETQYF,TGTGCCAGCAGCCCGGGAGGGGGCCAACAAGAGACCCAGTACTTC
TRBV2,TRBJ2-1,few,TRBD2,CASSHGLAGGLLNEQFF,TGTGCCAGCAGCCACGGACTAGCGGGAGGGCTCCTTAATGAGCAGTTCTTC
TRBV3-1,TRBJ1-6,.,TRBD1,CASSPREGAPYNSPLHF,TGTGCCAGCAGCCCCCGGGAGGGGGCGCCCTATAATTCACCCCTCCACTTT
TRBV12-3/TRBV12-4,TRBJ1-5,many,.,CASSLRQHGNQPQHF,TGTGCCAGCAGTTTAAGGCAGCATGGCAATCAGCCCCAGCATTTT
TRBV14,TRBJ1-2,few,.,CASSHIWGGSNYGYTF,TGTGCCAGCAGCCATATCTGGGGAGGATCTAACTATGGCTACACCTTC
TRBV7-9,TRBJ1-2,many,.,CASSNGLTDGYTF,TGTGCCAGCAGCAATGGACTTACAGATGGCTACACCTTC
TRBV28,TRBJ1-2,.,.,CASSPQGSGGYGYTF,TGTGCCAGCAGTCCCCAGGGGTCTGGGGGCTATGGCTACACCTTC
TRBV7-2,TRBJ1-1,many,.,CASSLDGGGDTEAFF,TGTGCCAGCAGCTTAGATGGGGGCGGGGACACTGAAGCTTTCTTT
TRBV7-9,TRBJ1-5,few,.,CASSSDKYSNQPQHF,TGTGCCAGCAGCTCCGACAAATATAGCAATCAGCCCCAGCATTTT
TRBV7-2,TRBJ1-5,many,.,CASSPEGRANQPQHF,TGTGCCAGCAGCCCAGAGGGCAGGGCCAATCAGCCCCAGCATTTT
TRBV19,TRBJ2-1,few,.,CASSSSISSGQRPYNEQFF,TGTGCCAGTAGTTCGTCGATCTCTTCCGGACAGAGACCCTACAATGAGCAGTTCTTC
TRBV23-1,TRBJ2-3,.,TRBD2,CASSQGGTTDTQYF,TGCGCCAGCAGTCAGGGGGGGACCACAGATACGCAGTATTTT
TRBV18,TRBJ1-1,few,TRBD1,CASSLGVQGEAFF,TGTGCCAGCTCACTGGGGGTACAGGGGGAAGCTTTCTTT
TRBV7-9,TRBJ2-5,many,.,CASSLGVQLQETQYF,TGTGCCAGCAGCTTAGGGGTTCAGCTCCAAGAGACCCAGTACTTC
TRBV7-9,TRBJ2-1,once,TRBD2,CASSGDYQQANEQFF,TGTGCCAGCAGTGGGGACTACCAACAGGCCAATGAGCAGTTCTTC